This entry is about one T cell receptor beta chain. The sample belongs to a study of blood T cell repertoires in COVID-19. Study details: There were acute and convalescent COVID-19 samples, and they came from the United States, Italy and Spain. PBMCs, B-cell-depleted T cells, or T cells were the source of the cDNA or gDNA that made up the material.

The method was immunoSEQ multiplex PCR; TCRdb's version includes in-frame clones alone and lacks a portion of them. The table shows roughly 77,000 clones, with 79% occurring only once. Material: peripheral blood. The TCR was taken from a man aged 60 to 75 with active or convalescent COVID-19.

CDR3 loop: CASSRPRGRALNSPLHF. The CDR3 coding sequence is TGTGCCAGCAGCCGGCCCAGGGGGCGCGCGCTCAATTCACCCCTCCACTTT. The chain combines TRBV28 with TRBJ1-6; 8 nucleotides match TRBD1. V gave up 6 bases and J gave up 7 bases; unmatched junction bases: 14. The CDR3 is 17 amino acids. Germline V CDR1 and CDR2: MDHEN, SYDVKM.